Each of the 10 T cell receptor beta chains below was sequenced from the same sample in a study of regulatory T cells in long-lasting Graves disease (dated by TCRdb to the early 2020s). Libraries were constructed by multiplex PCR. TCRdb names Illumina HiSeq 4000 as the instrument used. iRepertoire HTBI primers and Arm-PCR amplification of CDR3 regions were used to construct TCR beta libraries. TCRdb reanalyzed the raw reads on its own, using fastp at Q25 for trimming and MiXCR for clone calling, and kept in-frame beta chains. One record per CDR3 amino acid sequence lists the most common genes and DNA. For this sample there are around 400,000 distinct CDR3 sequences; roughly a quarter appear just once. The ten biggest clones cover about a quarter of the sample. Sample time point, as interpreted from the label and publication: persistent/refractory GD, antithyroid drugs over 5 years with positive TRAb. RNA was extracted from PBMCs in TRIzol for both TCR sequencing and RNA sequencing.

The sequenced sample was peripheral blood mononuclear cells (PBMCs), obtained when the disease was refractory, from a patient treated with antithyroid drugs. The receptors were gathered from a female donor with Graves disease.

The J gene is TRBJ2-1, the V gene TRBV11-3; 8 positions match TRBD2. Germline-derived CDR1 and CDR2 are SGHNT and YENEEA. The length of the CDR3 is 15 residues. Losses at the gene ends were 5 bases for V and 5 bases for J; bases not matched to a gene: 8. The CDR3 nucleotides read TGTGCCAGCAGCCACGGATGGCGGGAGGACAATGAGCAGTTCTTC. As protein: CASSHGWREDNEQFF.

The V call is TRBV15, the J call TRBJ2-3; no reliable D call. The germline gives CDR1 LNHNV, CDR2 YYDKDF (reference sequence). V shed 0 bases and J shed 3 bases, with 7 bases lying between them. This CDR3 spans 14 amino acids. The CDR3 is CATSREVSTDTQYF. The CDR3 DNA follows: TGTGCCACCAGCAGAGAAGTCAGTACAGATACGCAGTATTTT.

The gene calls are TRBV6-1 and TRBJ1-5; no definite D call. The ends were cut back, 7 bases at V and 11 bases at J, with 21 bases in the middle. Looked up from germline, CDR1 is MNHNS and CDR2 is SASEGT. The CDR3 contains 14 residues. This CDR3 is CASTSSSGLAAQHF. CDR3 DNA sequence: TGTGCCAGCACGTCGAGTTCGGGATTAGCAGCCCAGCATTTT.

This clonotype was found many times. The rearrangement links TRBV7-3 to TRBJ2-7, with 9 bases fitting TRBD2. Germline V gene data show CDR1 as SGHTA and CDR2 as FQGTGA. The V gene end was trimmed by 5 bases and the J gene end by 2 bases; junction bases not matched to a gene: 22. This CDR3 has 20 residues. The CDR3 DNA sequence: TGTGCCAGCAGCCCATATCCGATCGGCCTAGCGGGATATAAAACCTACGAGCAGTACTTC. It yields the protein CASSPYPIGLAGYKTYEQYF.

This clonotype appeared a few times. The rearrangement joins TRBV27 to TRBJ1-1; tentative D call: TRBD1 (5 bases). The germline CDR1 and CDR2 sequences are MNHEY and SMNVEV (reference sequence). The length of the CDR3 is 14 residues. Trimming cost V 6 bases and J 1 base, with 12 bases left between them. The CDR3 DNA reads TGTGCCAGCAGGACGCCGGGGCCGAACACTGAAGCTTTCTTT. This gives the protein CASRTPGPNTEAFF.

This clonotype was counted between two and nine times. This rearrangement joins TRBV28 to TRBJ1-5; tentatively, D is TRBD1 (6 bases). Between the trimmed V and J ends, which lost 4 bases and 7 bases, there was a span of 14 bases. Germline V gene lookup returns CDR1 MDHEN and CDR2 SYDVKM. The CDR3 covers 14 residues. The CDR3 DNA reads TGTGCCAGCAGTTCCCCTCGACAGGCCCAGCCCCAGCATTTT. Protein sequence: CASSSPRQAQPQHF. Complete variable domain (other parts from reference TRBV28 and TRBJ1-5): DVKVTQSSRYLVKRTGEKVFLECVQDMDHENMFWYRQDPGLGLRLIYFSYDVKMKEKGDIPEGYSVSREKKERFSLILESASTNQTSMYLCASSSPRQAQPQHFGDGTRLSIL.

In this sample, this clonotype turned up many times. The CDR3 spells CATSETGTGRYEQYF. For the CDR3, the DNA is TGTGCCACCAGTGAGACCGGGACAGGGCGTTACGAGCAGTACTTC. The chain combines TRBV24-1 with TRBJ2-7; 9 bases map to TRBD1. CDR1 and CDR2 (germline): KGHDR, SFDVKD. V was pared by 4 bases and J by 4 bases, with 7 bases of the junction left unmatched. The CDR3 has 15 amino acids.

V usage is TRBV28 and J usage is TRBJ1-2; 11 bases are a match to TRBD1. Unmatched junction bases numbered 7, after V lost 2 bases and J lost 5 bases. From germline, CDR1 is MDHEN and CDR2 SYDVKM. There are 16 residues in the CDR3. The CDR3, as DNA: TGTGCCAGCAGTTTAGGCGGACAGGGGGCGTTTTATGGCTACACCTTC. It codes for CASSLGGQGAFYGYTF.

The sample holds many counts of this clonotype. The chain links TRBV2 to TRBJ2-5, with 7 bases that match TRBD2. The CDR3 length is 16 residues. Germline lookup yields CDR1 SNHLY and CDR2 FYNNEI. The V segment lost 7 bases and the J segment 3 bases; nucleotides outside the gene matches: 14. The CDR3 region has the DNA TGTGCCAGCATCACTTGGGGAGGGAAAGGGGAAGAGACCCAGTACTTC. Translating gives CASITWGGKGEETQYF.

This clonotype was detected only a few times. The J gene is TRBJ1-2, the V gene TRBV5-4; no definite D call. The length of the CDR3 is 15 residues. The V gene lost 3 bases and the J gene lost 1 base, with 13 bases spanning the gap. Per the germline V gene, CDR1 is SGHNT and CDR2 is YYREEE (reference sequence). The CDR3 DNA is TGTGCCAGCAGCTCCGCAAAGGGATTTAACTATGGCTACACCTTC. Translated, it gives CASSSAKGFNYGYTF.